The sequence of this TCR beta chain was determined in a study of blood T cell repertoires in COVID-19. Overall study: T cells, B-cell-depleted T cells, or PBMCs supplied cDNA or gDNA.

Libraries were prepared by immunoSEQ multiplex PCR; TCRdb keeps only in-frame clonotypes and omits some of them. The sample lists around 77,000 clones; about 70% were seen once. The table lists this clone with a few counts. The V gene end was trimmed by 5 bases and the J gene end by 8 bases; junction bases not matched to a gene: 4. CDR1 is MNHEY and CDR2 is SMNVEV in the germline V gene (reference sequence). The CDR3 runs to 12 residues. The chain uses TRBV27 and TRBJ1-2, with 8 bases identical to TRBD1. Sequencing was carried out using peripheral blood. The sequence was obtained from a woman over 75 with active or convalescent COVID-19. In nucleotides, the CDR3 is TGTGCCAGCAGTCCGCGGACAGGGGGCTACACCTTC. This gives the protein CASSPRTGGYTF.